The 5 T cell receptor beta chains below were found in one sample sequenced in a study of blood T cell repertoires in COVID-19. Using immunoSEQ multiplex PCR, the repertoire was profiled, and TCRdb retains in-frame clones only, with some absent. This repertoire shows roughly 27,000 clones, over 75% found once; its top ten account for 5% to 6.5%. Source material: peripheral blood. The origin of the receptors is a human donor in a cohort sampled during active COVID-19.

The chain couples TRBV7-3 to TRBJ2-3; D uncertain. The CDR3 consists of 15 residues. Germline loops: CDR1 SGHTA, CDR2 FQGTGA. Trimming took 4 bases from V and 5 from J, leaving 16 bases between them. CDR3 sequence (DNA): TGTGCCAGCAGCTCCCAAACCTCTGGCCGAGATACGCAGTATTTT. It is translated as CASSSQTSGRDTQYF.

The CDR3 loop is CASSGDRTYEQYF. The CDR3 nucleotides are TGTGCCAGCAGCGGGGACAGGACCTACGAGCAGTACTTC. The chain uses TRBV7-9 and TRBJ2-7, with 8 bases that match TRBD1. CDR3 length: 13 amino acids. CDR1 and CDR2 (germline): SEHNR, FQNEAQ (reference sequence). The V gene end was trimmed by 5 bases and the J gene end by 2 bases; junction bases not matched to a gene: 2.

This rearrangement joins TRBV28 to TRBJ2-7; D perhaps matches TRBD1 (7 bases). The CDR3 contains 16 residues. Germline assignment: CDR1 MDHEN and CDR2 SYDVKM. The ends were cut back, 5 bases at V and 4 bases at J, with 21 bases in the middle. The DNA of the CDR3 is TGTGCCAGCAGTACCTCCAGGGGGGTGGGTGGATACGAGCAGTACTTC. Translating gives CASSTSRGVGGYEQYF.

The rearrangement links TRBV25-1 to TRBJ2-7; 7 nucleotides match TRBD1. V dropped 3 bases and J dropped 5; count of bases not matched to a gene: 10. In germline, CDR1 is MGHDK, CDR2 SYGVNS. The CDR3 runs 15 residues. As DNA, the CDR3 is TGTGCCAGCAGTGACGATTCGACAGGGTACCACGAGCAGTACTTC. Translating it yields CASSDDSTGYHEQYF.

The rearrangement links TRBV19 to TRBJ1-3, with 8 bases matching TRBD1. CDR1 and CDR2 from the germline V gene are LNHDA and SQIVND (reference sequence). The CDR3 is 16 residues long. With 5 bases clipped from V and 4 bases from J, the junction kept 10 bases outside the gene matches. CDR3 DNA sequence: TGTGCCAGTAGTGCGGACGGGACAGGAGGGGGAAACACCATATATTTT. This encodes CASSADGTGGGNTIYF.